The 23 T cell receptor beta chains reported below all come from one sample, sequenced in a study of T cell changes during pregnancy in multiple sclerosis. Produced via immunoSEQ multiplex PCR; TCRdb's table is partial and in-frame only. Among fewer than 90,000 clones listed, 90% to 95% were seen once. The input for sequencing was peripheral blood, taken in the first trimester of pregnancy. The receptors were sampled from a female donor with multiple sclerosis, enrolled in a pregnancy study.

The V and J genes are TRBV5-1 and TRBJ1-4, with TRBD1 identical over 10 bases. The CDR3 runs 18 residues. In germline, CDR1 is SGHRS, CDR2 YFSETQ. Losses at the gene ends were 0 bases for V and 3 bases for J; bases not matched to a gene: 8. CDR3 amino acids: CASSLGDRGRRPNEKLFF. In nucleotides, the CDR3 is TGCGCCAGCAGCTTGGGTGACAGGGGGCGCAGGCCTAATGAAAAACTGTTTTTT.

The V call is TRBV5-1, the J call TRBJ1-6, with a possible D match to TRBD1 (5 bases). Trimming removed 0 bases at V and 9 bases at J, with 16 bases between. The CDR3 contains 16 residues. Looked up from germline, CDR1 is SGHRS and CDR2 is YFSETQ. This CDR3 is CASSLEGWVTVSPLHF. The CDR3 DNA reads TGCGCCAGCAGCTTGGAAGGGTGGGTGACAGTTTCACCCCTCCACTTT.

J is TRBJ1-1 and V is TRBV5-4, with 7 bases lining up with TRBD1. V dropped 2 bases and J dropped 1; count of bases not matched to a gene: 11. Germline V gene data show CDR1 as SGHNT and CDR2 as YYREEE (reference sequence). The length of the CDR3 is 17 residues. The CDR3 protein is CASSFAGTELKNTEAFF. In DNA form, the CDR3 reads TGTGCCAGCAGCTTCGCCGGGACAGAACTTAAGAACACTGAAGCTTTCTTT.

The V gene is TRBV27, the J gene TRBJ2-1, with D possibly TRBD2 on 5 matching bases. Trimming took off 2 bases at V and 1 base at J, with 9 bases between the two ends. Germline V CDR1 and CDR2: MNHEY, SMNVEV (reference sequence). This CDR3 comprises 15 residues. For the CDR3, the DNA is TGTGCCAGCAGTTTAGACGGGATGTCCTACAATGAGCAGTTCTTC. Translated, it gives CASSLDGMSYNEQFF.

This chain uses TRBV27 with TRBJ2-1, with TRBD2 matching over 12 bases. Germline-derived CDR1 and CDR2 are MNHEY and SMNVEV (reference sequence). The V and J ends lost 4 bases and 8 bases, in that order; junction bases with no gene match: 6. The CDR3 consists of 15 residues. CDR3 region: CASSSGLAGKYEQFF. DNA of the CDR3: TGTGCCAGCAGTTCAGGACTAGCGGGAAAGTATGAGCAGTTCTTC.

The chain joins TRBV27 to TRBJ1-4, with D maybe TRBD1 (5 bases). Trimming took 6 bases from V and 3 from J, leaving 11 bases between them. From germline, CDR1 is MNHEY and CDR2 SMNVEV (reference sequence). The CDR3 spans 14 residues. CDR3 residues: CASRGELPNEKLFF. The CDR3, as DNA: TGTGCCAGCAGAGGGGAACTCCCTAATGAAAAACTGTTTTTT.

CDR3 DNA: TGTGCCAGCAGCCCTGCTCGGACAGGGGACTATGGCTACACCTTC. It specifies CASSPARTGDYGYTF. The chain links TRBV7-8 to TRBJ1-2; 9 positions agree with TRBD1. There are 15 residues in the CDR3. V shed 5 bases, J shed 3 bases, and the junction held 7 bases outside the gene matches. Germline lookup yields CDR1 SGHVS and CDR2 FQNEAQ.

The V and J genes are TRBV6-5 and TRBJ2-3; TRBD2 agrees at 11 bases. The V gene's germline CDR1 is MNHEY and CDR2 SVGAGI. The trim removed 10 bases at V and 5 bases at J, leaving 5 bases unmatched. The CDR3 has 13 residues. In DNA, the CDR3 is TGTGCCACCCGACTAGCGGGAATAGATACGCAGTATTTT. Translating it yields CATRLAGIDTQYF.

The CDR3 sequence is CASSYLGAASDEQYF. The CDR3 nucleotides read TGTGCCAGCAGTTACTTGGGAGCGGCCTCGGACGAGCAGTACTTC. This sequence joins TRBV6-5 and TRBJ2-7, with D tentatively TRBD2 (5 bases). Germline V gene lookup returns CDR1 MNHEY and CDR2 SVGAGI. This CDR3 contains 15 residues. The V end lost 1 base, the J end lost 5 bases, and 15 bases lay between the germline ends.

The CDR3 region has the DNA TGTGCCAGCAGTTTCCTAGGCCAAGATACGCAGTATTTT. This gives the protein CASSFLGQDTQYF. This chain joins TRBV7-3 and TRBJ2-3, with D unclear. Germline CDR1 SGHTA, CDR2 FQGTGA. Trimming pared 6 bases from V and 5 bases from J, leaving 12 bases between. The CDR3 runs to 13 residues.

This chain uses TRBV7-7 with TRBJ2-7, with 8 bases that match TRBD1. The CDR3 consists of 14 residues. V trimming: 1 base; J trimming: 7 bases; junction bases outside the gene matches: 6. From germline, CDR1 is SSHAT and CDR2 FNYEAQ (reference sequence). Written as DNA, the CDR3 is TGTGCCAGCAGCTTAGATCCCACAGGGGGTGAGCAGTACTTC. This gives the protein CASSLDPTGGEQYF. Full variable domain (remainder filled in from reference TRBV7-7 and TRBJ2-7): GAGVSQSPRYKVTKRGQDVTLRCDPISSHATLYWYQQALGQGPEFLTYFNYEAQPDKSGLPSDRFSAERPEGSISTLTIQRTEQRDSAMYRCASSLDPTGGEQYFGPGTRLTVT.

This clone has only one observation. The chain links TRBV2 to TRBJ2-1; TRBD2 matches 10 bases. Germline-derived CDR1 and CDR2 are SNHLY and FYNNEI. This CDR3 spans 15 amino acids. V trimming: 4 bases; J trimming: 3 bases; junction bases outside the gene matches: 3. CDR3 loop: CASSVGLADYNEQFF. The CDR3 nucleotides read TGTGCCAGCAGTGTAGGACTAGCGGACTACAATGAGCAGTTCTTC.

CDR3 in amino acids: CATSREGGLAGEDTQYF. In DNA form, the CDR3 reads TGTGCCACCAGCAGAGAAGGGGGACTAGCGGGAGAAGATACGCAGTATTTT. This chain uses TRBV15 with TRBJ2-3; the match to TRBD2 covers 14 bases. V shed 0 bases, J shed 5 bases, and the junction held 4 bases outside the gene matches. The CDR3 covers 17 residues. Germline lookup yields CDR1 LNHNV and CDR2 YYDKDF (reference sequence).

This rearrangement joins TRBV2 to TRBJ2-3; D may be TRBD2 (5 bases). Per germline, CDR1 SNHLY and CDR2 FYNNEI. The ends were cut back, 9 bases at V and 2 bases at J, with 15 bases in the middle. The CDR3 is 14 amino acids. The CDR3 here is CASSSAGYTDTQYF. CDR3 nucleotide sequence: TGTGCCAGTTCTTCGGCGGGTTACACAGATACGCAGTATTTT.

V gene TRBV6-1 combines with J gene TRBJ1-5; possibly TRBD1 for D (6 bases). CDR3 length: 14 amino acids. Trimming pared 8 bases from V and 5 bases from J, leaving 16 bases between. CDR1 is MNHNS and CDR2 is SASEGT in the germline V gene. The CDR3 DNA sequence: TGTGCCAGCTCTCGAATACAGGGTCATCAGCCCCAGCATTTT. It yields the protein CASSRIQGHQPQHF.

The CDR3 nucleotides read TGTGCCAGCAGCTACGACAGGGGGAATTCACCCCTCCACTTT. Amino acids: CASSYDRGNSPLHF. The genes are TRBV7-3 and TRBJ1-6; TRBD1 matches 9 bases. This CDR3 is built from 14 residues. Germline trimming cut 4 bases from V and 7 bases from J; bases unmatched to any gene: 2. CDR1 and CDR2 from the germline V gene are SGHTA and FQGTGA.

The sample holds one count of this clone. The chain has TRBV5-4 and TRBJ2-3; 11 bases fit TRBD2. Germline V gene lookup returns CDR1 SGHNT and CDR2 YYREEE (reference sequence). J was trimmed by 2 bases and V by 1 base; bases with no gene match: 3. The CDR3 is made up of 16 amino acids. CDR3 DNA sequence: TGTGCCAGCAGCTTGATAGCGGGGGGGGTCACAGATACGCAGTATTTT. Protein: CASSLIAGGVTDTQYF.

This chain connects TRBV6-5 to TRBJ1-1; D is undetermined. The CDR3 contains 14 residues. The V gene lost 2 bases and the J gene lost 0 bases, with 7 bases spanning the gap. Germline CDR1 is MNHEY and CDR2 is SVGAGI. The CDR3 sequence: CASSYQRMNTEAFF. The CDR3 DNA sequence: TGTGCCAGCAGTTACCAGCGAATGAACACTGAAGCTTTCTTT.

V usage is TRBV9 and J usage is TRBJ2-1; 10 nucleotides match TRBD2. The CDR3 extends over 16 amino acids. J lost 5 bases, V lost 0 bases, and 5 bases had no gene match. CDR1 SGDLS and CDR2 YYNGEE come from the germline V gene. CDR3 nucleotide sequence: TGTGCCAGCAGCGTAGGCCTAGCGGGAGTGAACAATGAGCAGTTCTTC. Translated, it gives CASSVGLAGVNNEQFF.

The chain combines TRBV4-1 with TRBJ2-5; 9 bases agree with TRBD1. Germline CDR1 MGHRA, CDR2 YSYEKL. The CDR3 runs 15 residues. The junction had 3 bases not matched to a gene; V was cut back by 3 bases and J by 1 base. CDR3 protein: CASSQGQGSQETQYF. The CDR3 DNA sequence: TGCGCCAGCAGCCAGGGACAGGGATCCCAAGAGACCCAGTACTTC.

This chain links TRBV19 with TRBJ2-2, with unresolved D. V lost 5 bases to trimming and J lost 0 bases, with 7 bases between them. This CDR3 contains 14 residues. Germline values: CDR1 LNHDA, CDR2 SQIVND (reference sequence). The CDR3 DNA reads TGTGCCAGTAGTCAGCGCGCGAACACCGGGGAGCTGTTTTTT. Amino acids: CASSQRANTGELFF.

This chain connects TRBV5-6 to TRBJ2-3, with 14 bases lining up with TRBD2. The CDR3 is 17 residues long. V shed 5 bases and J 1 base; nucleotides not matched to a gene: 6. CDR1 is SGHDT and CDR2 is YYEEEE in the germline V gene. The CDR3 loop reads CASRPGTSGGRTDTQYF. For the CDR3, the DNA is TGTGCCAGCAGACCCGGGACTAGCGGGGGACGCACAGATACGCAGTATTTT.

The gene calls are TRBV10-3 and TRBJ1-1; D call uncertain. The CDR3 extends over 12 amino acids. V was shortened by 3 bases and J by 6 bases, with 8 bases between the two germline ends. The germline V gene encodes CDR1 ENHRY and CDR2 SYGVKD. CDR3 loop: CAISDGLAEAFF. Written as DNA, the CDR3 is TGTGCCATCAGTGATGGCCTGGCTGAAGCTTTCTTT.